What follows are 22 T cell receptor beta chains derived from one specimen sequenced in a study of shared clonotypes between healthy human individuals. The data were produced by immunoSEQ multiplex PCR, yet TCRdb's version contains in-frame clones alone and is incomplete. Of over a million clones in the sample, 60% to 80% are singletons; the top ten hold around 1.4%. The sequencing input was memory CD4+ T cells sorted from blood. The subset is: CD45RA-negative fraction. These receptors were taken from a man aged 18-30 years in good health.

With respect to this clone: This sequence may be a read error, since a much larger clone differs from it by one base. CDR3 DNA sequence: TGTGCCTGGAGTGTACGGGCGGTCGAGCAGTACTTC. Its translation: CAWSVRAVEQYF. This sequence joins TRBV30 and TRBJ2-7, with no clear D. In germline, CDR1 is GTSNPN, CDR2 SVGIG (reference sequence). V shed 0 bases and J shed 6 bases, with 9 bases lying between them. The CDR3 has 12 amino acids.

This clone was seen many times. The same CDR3 is also encoded by other DNA sequences in this sample. The V call is TRBV6-5, the J call TRBJ2-7; 8 nucleotides match TRBD1. CDR1 and CDR2 (germline): MNHEY, SVGAGI. There are 14 residues in the CDR3. With 5 bases clipped from V and 3 bases from J, the junction kept 6 bases outside the gene matches. The CDR3 loop is CASSRRTGGYEQYF. As DNA, the CDR3 is TGTGCCAGCAGTCGGAGAACAGGGGGCTACGAGCAGTACTTC.

The chain employs TRBV5-1 and TRBJ2-5; 9 nucleotides agree with TRBD2. Germline CDR1 SGHRS, CDR2 YFSETQ. This CDR3 contains 15 residues. The V segment lost 2 bases and the J segment 4 bases; nucleotides outside the gene matches: 6. As DNA, the CDR3 is TGCGCCAGCAGCTTTGGGGGACTAGCCAGAGAGACCCAGTACTTC. Protein product: CASSFGGLARETQYF.

V and J are TRBV4-1 and TRBJ1-3; a weak D match, TRBD1 (5 bases). Trimming stripped 4 bases from V and 8 bases from J, with 18 bases between. Germline V gives CDR1 MGHRA, CDR2 YSYEKL. The CDR3 has 15 residues. CDR3 amino acids: CASSPQPILGDTIYF. The CDR3 DNA reads as TGCGCCAGCAGCCCCCAACCGATCTTAGGGGACACCATATATTTT.

The V gene is TRBV9, the J gene TRBJ2-5; the match to TRBD1 covers 7 bases. CDR1 and CDR2 (germline): SGDLS, YYNGEE. V dropped 2 bases and J dropped 5; count of bases not matched to a gene: 6. The CDR3 is 14 residues long. CDR3 in amino acids: CASSVNTGVETQYF. As DNA, the CDR3 is TGTGCCAGCAGCGTTAATACAGGGGTGGAGACCCAGTACTTC.

The rearrangement links TRBV4-3 to TRBJ2-1, with 8 nucleotides matching TRBD2. The CDR3 consists of 15 residues. Germline CDR1 LGHNA, CDR2 YSLEER. V shed 5 bases and J 9 bases; nucleotides not matched to a gene: 12. CDR3 sequence (DNA): TGCGCCAGCAGCTCAGAAGCGGGAGAGGTCGGTGAGCAGTTCTTC. It encodes CASSSEAGEVGEQFF.

The V and J genes are TRBV30 and TRBJ1-6, with 7 bases aligning to TRBD1. From germline, CDR1 is GTSNPN and CDR2 SVGIG (reference sequence). There are 17 residues in the CDR3. Trimming took 3 bases from V and 6 from J; bases not matched to a gene: 14. The CDR3 is CAWRYGNRGTPNSPLHF. The CDR3 region has the DNA TGTGCCTGGAGGTATGGGAACAGGGGAACCCCTAATTCACCCCTCCACTTT.

This clone was counted only a few times. Other DNA sequences in the same sample also yield this CDR3. The V gene is TRBV5-6, the J gene TRBJ2-2; D unclear. The CDR3 consists of 14 residues. The germline V gene has CDR1 SGHDT and CDR2 YYEEEE. V dropped 0 bases and J dropped 5 bases, with 8 bases sitting between them. The CDR3 DNA is TGTGCCAGCAGCTTGGGAAGTGGGACCGGGGAGCTGTTTTTT. Amino acids: CASSLGSGTGELFF.

J is TRBJ2-2 and V is TRBV2, with D possibly TRBD1 on 5 matching bases. CDR1 is SNHLY and CDR2 is FYNNEI in the germline V gene. V lost 0 bases and J lost 5, with 13 bases in between. CDR3 length equals 16 residues. CDR3 residues: CASSEALRGITGELFF. DNA for the CDR3: TGTGCCAGCAGTGAAGCGCTTAGGGGAATAACCGGGGAGCTGTTTTTT.

Only one count was recorded for this clone. The V gene is TRBV18, the J gene TRBJ1-2, with a possible D match to TRBD1 (5 bases). Germline CDR1 is KGHSH and CDR2 is LQKENI. V shed 0 bases and J shed 6 bases, with 14 bases lying between them. The CDR3 consists of 15 residues. This chain's CDR3 is CASSPPGNEGNGYTF. CDR3 sequence (DNA): TGTGCCAGCTCACCACCAGGAAATGAGGGGAATGGCTACACCTTC.

The chain is built from TRBV7-9 and TRBJ2-2; 12 bases line up with TRBD2. The CDR3 covers 15 residues. The trim removed 4 bases at V and 4 bases at J, leaving 1 base unmatched. Germline lookup yields CDR1 SEHNR and CDR2 FQNEAQ (reference sequence). The CDR3, as DNA: TGTGCCAGCAGCTGGACTAGCGGGGCCACCGGGGAGCTGTTTTTT. Translation gives CASSWTSGATGELFF. Full variable domain (missing parts from reference TRBV7-9 and TRBJ2-2): DTGVSQNPRHKITKRGQNVTFRCDPISEHNRLYWYRQTLGQGPEFLTYFQNEAQLEKSRLLSDRFSAERPKGSFSTLEIQRTEQGDSAMYLCASSWTSGATGELFFGEGSRLTVL.

This chain connects TRBV4-2 to TRBJ1-2; 11 nucleotides match TRBD1. The CDR3 totals 14 residues. Germline V gene data show CDR1 as LGHNA and CDR2 as YNFKEQ. V was clipped by 4 bases and J by 8 bases; unmatched bases: 6. CDR3 protein: CASSPGQGAWGYTF. CDR3 nucleotide sequence: TGTGCCAGCAGCCCCGGACAGGGGGCGTGGGGCTACACCTTC.

This clone was seen just once. V is TRBV27 and J is TRBJ2-7; possible D gene TRBD2, 5 bases. The CDR3 runs to 14 residues. Germline CDR1 and CDR2: MNHEY and SMNVEV (reference sequence). V was pared by 4 bases and J by 2 bases, with 12 bases between. CDR3 region: CASSYRAVAYEQYF. CDR3 in DNA: TGTGCCAGCAGTTACCGAGCGGTAGCCTACGAGCAGTACTTC.

V and J are TRBV5-1 and TRBJ2-3, with D uncertain. V gave up 4 bases and J gave up 3 bases, with 9 bases separating them. Germline-derived CDR1 and CDR2 are SGHRS and YFSETQ. This CDR3 is built from 13 residues. CDR3 loop: CASSGQVTDTQYF. CDR3 nucleotides: TGCGCCAGCAGCGGGCAGGTAACAGATACGCAGTATTTT.

V gene TRBV27 combines with J gene TRBJ2-7; 16 bases line up with TRBD2. This CDR3 is built from 17 residues. J lost 2 bases, V lost 5 bases, and 6 bases had no gene match. CDR1 is MNHEY and CDR2 is SMNVEV in the germline V gene (reference sequence). This chain's CDR3 is CASSRTGTSGGAYEQYF. Written as DNA, the CDR3 is TGTGCCAGCAGTAGAACCGGGACTAGCGGGGGGGCCTACGAGCAGTACTTC.

This rearrangement joins TRBV5-1 to TRBJ2-7; possible D gene TRBD1, 6 bases. Looked up from germline, CDR1 is SGHRS and CDR2 is YFSETQ. The CDR3 consists of 16 residues. V lost 0 bases, J lost 1 base, and 14 bases lay in between. The DNA of the CDR3 is TGCGCCAGCAGCTTGGCCCCCCCCGGACAGTCCTACGAGCAGTACTTC. It yields the protein CASSLAPPGQSYEQYF.

This clone was seen more than once but under ten times. One base away lies a much larger clone, so this may be a sequencing read error. The same CDR3 is also encoded by other DNA sequences in this sample. V gene TRBV2 combines with J gene TRBJ1-1, with D uncertain. V dropped 2 bases and J dropped 5 bases, with 3 bases sitting between them. The CDR3 sequence is 11 residues long. Germline assignment: CDR1 SNHLY and CDR2 FYNNEI. CDR3 protein: CASSERTEAFF. The CDR3 bases are TGTGCCAGCAGTGAAAGGACTGAAGCTTTCTTT.

The V and J genes are TRBV2 and TRBJ1-6; 8 bases line up with TRBD1. This CDR3 contains 14 residues. Germline CDR1 is SNHLY and CDR2 is FYNNEI. The V segment lost 6 bases and the J segment 6 bases; nucleotides outside the gene matches: 4. The CDR3 DNA sequence: TGTGCCAGCAGGAAAGGACAGGGTAATTCACCCCTCCACTTT. It encodes CASRKGQGNSPLHF.

The chain recombines TRBV10-2 with TRBJ2-1; D is possibly TRBD2 (6 bases). V was clipped by 3 bases and J by 5 bases, with 23 bases between them. The CDR3 length is 18 residues. CDR1 is WSHSY and CDR2 is SAAADI in the germline V gene. CDR3: CASSDGTLSGFVDNEQFF. In nucleotides, the CDR3 is TGCGCCAGCAGTGATGGGACCTTAAGCGGGTTCGTCGACAATGAGCAGTTCTTC.

In its sample, this clone was seen a few times. This chain links TRBV6-7 with TRBJ2-6; D possibly corresponds to TRBD2 (6 bases). TRBV6-7 is identified as an open reading frame with a role that is uncertain. Trimming removed 6 bases at V and 9 bases at J, with 15 bases between. The CDR3 runs to 14 residues. CDR3 sequence reads: CASRLVGGDNVLTF. CDR3 nucleotide sequence: TGTGCCAGCAGGCTAGTGGGGGGTGACAACGTCCTGACTTTC.

The chain carries TRBV19 and TRBJ1-5; 7 nucleotides line up with TRBD1. Trimming cost V 5 bases and J 2 bases; bases outside gene matches: 3. In germline, CDR1 is LNHDA, CDR2 SQIVND (reference sequence). The CDR3 runs 14 residues. The CDR3 DNA reads as TGTGCCAGTAGTTGGACAGGCCGCAATCAGCCCCAGCATTTT. Translating gives CASSWTGRNQPQHF.

The chain couples TRBV9 to TRBJ2-3; unclear D gene. CDR1 SGDLS and CDR2 YYNGEE come from the germline V gene. This CDR3 has 18 residues. Trimming removed 3 bases at V and 2 bases at J, with 22 bases between. CDR3 amino acids: CASSGGSRADSTTDTQYF. The CDR3, as DNA: TGTGCCAGCAGCGGCGGTTCCCGAGCAGACTCTACCACAGATACGCAGTATTTT.